This T cell receptor (beta chain) was captured by sequencing in a study of blood T cell repertoires in COVID-19. About the research overall: T cells, B-cell-depleted T cells, or PBMCs provided the cDNA or gDNA that served as material.

Germline V gene data show CDR1 as SGHNT and CDR2 as YENEEA. J lost 4 bases, V lost 3 bases, and 7 bases had no gene match. The CDR3 spans 16 residues. Using immunoSEQ multiplex PCR, the repertoire was profiled, and TCRdb retains in-frame clones only, with some absent. In the table there are more than 200,000 clones, roughly 88% of which are singletons. The material sequenced was peripheral blood. The clonotype originates from a woman in her twenties or thirties with COVID-19, enrolled during active disease. The J gene is TRBJ2-1, the V gene TRBV11-3, with 9 nucleotides matching TRBD1. In DNA form, the CDR3 reads TGTGCCAGCAGCTTCGGGACAGGGAACCCATACAATGAGCAGTTCTTC. Its translation: CASSFGTGNPYNEQFF.